The 14 T cell receptor beta chains listed next were all sequenced from one sample in a study of Tregs in tolerant kidney transplant recipients. Repertoires were generated with immunoSEQ multiplex PCR, while TCRdb's copy carries only in-frame clones and drops some. In the table there are about 20,000 clones, around four fifths of which are singletons. The sample taken for sequencing was Tregs from blood. These receptors were collected from a human donor in good health.

This chain joins TRBV10-3 and TRBJ2-1, with TRBD2 identical over 15 bases. V gave up 11 bases and J gave up 7 bases; unmatched junction bases: 15. This CDR3 has 17 amino acids. Germline CDR1 and CDR2: ENHRY and SYGVKD. CDR3 region: CASHPGTSGRLWNEQFF. The CDR3 DNA follows: TGTGCCTCGCACCCCGGGACTAGCGGGAGGTTATGGAATGAGCAGTTCTTC.

The gene calls are TRBV11-1 and TRBJ2-3; D perhaps matches TRBD2 (5 bases). V lost 5 bases to trimming and J lost 4 bases, with 19 bases between them. CDR3 length: 16 amino acids. Looked up from germline, CDR1 is SGHAT and CDR2 is FQDESV (reference sequence). The chain's CDR3 is CASSDLRASSADTQYF. The CDR3 nucleotides read TGTGCCAGCAGCGACCTTCGGGCTAGCAGTGCAGATACGCAGTATTTT.

V and J are TRBV2 and TRBJ2-5, with TRBD2 as a possible D gene (6 bases). The V end was cut by 0 bases, the J end by 5 bases, with 19 bases between. Germline-derived CDR1 and CDR2 are SNHLY and FYNNEI. This CDR3 has 17 amino acids. The CDR3 reads CASSEALVWGLGETQYF. The CDR3 nucleotides read TGTGCCAGCAGTGAAGCGCTAGTTTGGGGACTCGGGGAGACCCAGTACTTC.

V is TRBV18 and J is TRBJ2-3; possibly TRBD1 or TRBD2 for D (6 bases each). CDR3 length: 16 residues. Germline lookup yields CDR1 KGHSH and CDR2 LQKENI. With 3 bases removed from V and 1 base from J, the gap between germline ends came to 14 bases. Here the CDR3 DNA reads TGTGCCAGCTCACCGTATCACGGGGGCCGCACAGATACGCAGTATTTT. Amino acid sequence: CASSPYHGGRTDTQYF. The full variable domain, with the rest looked up from reference TRBV18 and TRBJ2-3, is NAGVMQNPRHLVRRRGQEARLRCSPMKGHSHVYWYRQLPEEGLKFMVYLQKENIIDESGMPKERFSAEFPKEGPSILRIQQVVRGDSAAYFCASSPYHGGRTDTQYFGPGTRLTVL.

This rearrangement joins TRBV6-6 to TRBJ1-1, with 7 bases fitting TRBD1. The CDR3 is 13 amino acids. Germline V gives CDR1 MNHNY, CDR2 SVGAGI (reference sequence). V lost 4 bases and J lost 9; bases outside the gene matches: 8. The CDR3 DNA sequence: TGTGCCAGCAGTTCCCTGACAGGGCGGAAAGCTTTCTTT. It translates to CASSSLTGRKAFF.

This clone was observed a handful of times. Relative to the germline gene, one junction end is altered; a read error may explain this. The chain carries TRBV5-1 and TRBJ2-1, with D perhaps matching TRBD2 (7 bases). This CDR3 has 14 residues. Germline V gene data show CDR1 as SGHRS and CDR2 as YFSETQ. CDR3 DNA sequence: TGCGCCAGCAGTGGGGGGGCCTCCCACAATGAGCAGTTCTTC. Encoded protein: CASSGGASHNEQFF.

V and J are TRBV28 and TRBJ1-5; the D gene is possibly TRBD1 (6 bases). The CDR3 loop spans 12 amino acids. The germline V and J ends were trimmed by 6 bases and 9 bases, with 12 bases remaining between them. Germline V CDR1 and CDR2: MDHEN, SYDVKM. The CDR3, as DNA: TGTGCCAGCAGCAGGGGTTCTTGGCCCCAGCATTTT. Its translation: CASSRGSWPQHF.

The chain uses TRBV11-3 and TRBJ1-1; D is unclear. The CDR3 runs to 15 residues. From germline, CDR1 is SGHNT and CDR2 YENEEA. Trimming removed 2 bases at V and 2 bases at J, with 12 bases between. The CDR3 is CASSLHIGGNTEAFF. As DNA, the CDR3 is TGTGCCAGCAGCTTACATATCGGCGGAAACACTGAAGCTTTCTTT.

In its sample, this clone was seen a few times. The rearrangement uses TRBV6-5 and TRBJ2-5; D ambiguous. Germline lookup yields CDR1 MNHEY and CDR2 SVGAGI. This CDR3 contains 14 residues. V was trimmed by 2 bases and J by 0 bases, leaving 7 bases between them. The chain's CDR3 is CASSYGRYQETQYF. As DNA, the CDR3 is TGTGCCAGCAGTTACGGGCGATACCAAGAGACCCAGTACTTC.

V gene TRBV18 combines with J gene TRBJ2-5; TRBD1 matches at 10 bases. The germline CDR1 and CDR2 sequences are KGHSH and LQKENI. The V segment lost 6 bases and the J segment 2 bases; nucleotides outside the gene matches: 6. This CDR3 has 15 residues. The CDR3 spells CASSPRTGGQETQYF. CDR3 nucleotide sequence: TGTGCCAGCTCCCCTAGGACAGGGGGACAAGAGACCCAGTACTTC.

The sample holds a few counts of this clone. The rearrangement links TRBV5-1 to TRBJ1-1; 10 positions agree with TRBD1. This CDR3 has 16 amino acids. Looked up from germline, CDR1 is SGHRS and CDR2 is YFSETQ. Germline trimming cut 0 bases from V and 4 bases from J; bases unmatched to any gene: 6. Here the CDR3 DNA reads TGCGCCAGCAGCTTGGGGGACAGGGGTTTTGGCACTGAAGCTTTCTTT. Translating gives CASSLGDRGFGTEAFF.

J is TRBJ1-1 and V is TRBV5-1; D ambiguous. V was pared by 3 bases and J by 8 bases, with 8 bases between. Per the germline V gene, CDR1 is SGHRS and CDR2 is YFSETQ. The CDR3 loop spans 11 amino acids. CDR3 DNA sequence: TGCGCCAGCAGCTCCCTGAGGGAAGCTTTCTTT. Translated: CASSSLREAFF.

In its sample, this clone was seen a few times. The rearrangement joins TRBV7-9 to TRBJ1-4; no firm D call. V lost 2 bases and J 5 bases, leaving 9 bases between the germline ends. The CDR3 sequence is 14 residues long. Per the germline V gene, CDR1 is SEHNR and CDR2 is FQNEAQ (reference sequence). The CDR3 sequence is CASSLTGVNEKLFF. The CDR3 DNA follows: TGTGCCAGCAGCTTAACTGGGGTAAATGAAAAACTGTTTTTT.

The chain recombines TRBV5-1 with TRBJ1-2, with D maybe TRBD1 (6 bases). The CDR3 is made up of 14 amino acids. The germline V and J ends were trimmed by 4 bases and 3 bases, with 13 bases remaining between them. Germline-derived CDR1 and CDR2 are SGHRS and YFSETQ. DNA of the CDR3: TGCGCCAGCAGCCCATGGGGGCAGGACTATGGCTACACCTTC. Its translation: CASSPWGQDYGYTF. The full variable domain, its missing parts supplied by reference TRBV5-1 and TRBJ1-2, is KAGVTQTPRYLIKTRGQQVTLSCSPISGHRSVSWYQQTPGQGLQFLFEYFSETQRNKGNFPGRFSGRQFSNSRSEMNVSTLELGDSALYLCASSPWGQDYGYTFGSGTRLTVV.